This TCR beta chain emerged from a study of T cells in pancreatic ductal adenocarcinoma (dated by TCRdb to about 2017). Notes on the research overall: Surgically resected pancreatic ductal adenocarcinoma specimens were analyzed for the quantity, spatial distribution, and characteristics of both suppressive cells and tumor-infiltrating CD8+ T cells, an effort aimed at clarifying the adaptive T-cell response occurring naturally.

The immunoSEQ hsTCRB kit was used to amplify TCR beta CDR3 regions from genomic DNA. An Illumina HiSeq system was used to carry out high-throughput TRB CDR3 sequencing. Under the source paper's analysis protocol: The immunoSEQ software was used to analyze sequencing reads, and nonproductive sequences containing premature stops or frame-shifts were excluded. To calculate repertoire clonality, Shannon entropy was normalized by log2 of the number of unique productive sequences, and that value was subtracted from one. TCRdb carries this immuneACCESS record with in-frame sequences only. Its versions omit some clonotypes, under half of them owing to an unresolved V gene in the studies checked, with the rest unexplained. V, J and clone size derive from that table, while D and trimming were established from the DNA sequence. Present in this sample are over 90,000 clones, 90% to 95% of which were seen just once. The ten largest clones represent roughly 3% of the sample.

Results and caveats for the whole study, not just this receptor: No significant difference in T-cell clonality was found between tumor and blood, with mean clonality of approximately 0.1 in tumors and roughly 0.07 in blood. Comparisons of clonality between tumor and blood may be biased because tumors are enriched in CD45RO+ effector T cells rather than naive T cells, which biases the comparison toward lower diversity. More total productive templates and about 8-fold more unique clonotypes were found in blood samples than in tumor samples. Since most pancreatic cancer patients present with inoperable disease, the resected cohort was skewed toward the minority of patients who had early-stage disease.

Selected pancreatic ductal adenocarcinoma patients had undergone surgery without neoadjuvant therapy. After peripheral blood was drawn into heparin tubes, PBMCs were separated on a histopaque density gradient and then cryopreserved in around 11% DMSO. The DNeasy Blood and Tissue Kit, with Proteinase K and RNase treatment, was used to extract genomic DNA from 7 PBMC specimens and roughly 10 flash-frozen tumor specimens. As for this clone: Its antigen target is currently unknown. No much larger clonotype is one base removed from it; base qualities were not supplied.

The receptor comes from a human donor with pancreatic ductal adenocarcinoma. The sequencing input was PBMCs.

The CDR3 here reads CASSLGLSGELFF. In nucleotide form, the sequence is TGTGCCAGCAGCTTAGGGCTATCCGGGGAGCTGTTTTTT. The rearranged chain carries TRBV7-3 and TRBJ2-2; the D gene cannot be named for sure. The junction carries 7 bases between V and J, which are trimmed by 2 bases and 6 bases respectively. The germline V gene yields SGHTA for CDR1 and FQGTGA for CDR2. From its cysteine to its phenylalanine, the CDR3 spans 13 amino acids. CDR3 DNA only is kept here, 39 bases in frame from base 1.